This T cell receptor beta chain was profiled in a study of graft-versus-host responses after intestinal transplantation. CDR3 size: 14 residues. The trim removed 3 bases at V and 8 bases at J, leaving 7 bases unmatched. Per the germline V gene, CDR1 is MGHDK and CDR2 is SYGVNS. General observations from the study: Patients who carried graft-donor T cell macrochimerism also had high graft-versus-host to host-versus-graft clonal ratios in their allografts.

A word on this clone: Its specificity is unknown.

Sequenced by immunoSEQ multiplex PCR; TCRdb stores in-frame clones only, minus some. The data show 95,000 to 100,000 clones, around 86% seen once. The V call is TRBV25-1, the J call TRBJ1-2; 9 bases agree with TRBD1. The receptor was isolated from a human patient who received an intestinal transplant, so some T cells may come from the graft donor. Sample: PBMCs, taken 255 days after intestinal transplant. CDR3 coding DNA: TGTGCCAGCAGTGAGGTACAGGGGGCATCGGGCTACACCTTC. It encodes CASSEVQGASGYTF.